The 10 T cell receptor beta chains below were found in one sample sequenced in a study of T cell changes during pregnancy in multiple sclerosis. Sequencing was performed with immunoSEQ multiplex PCR; in TCRdb, only in-frame clones are kept and a portion is missing. The sample gives tens of thousands of clones, approximately 94% of which show up once; roughly 2.5% is in the top ten. The specimen comprised peripheral blood, sampled in the third trimester of pregnancy. The receptor source for this set is a female donor with multiple sclerosis, enrolled in a pregnancy study.

The V gene is TRBV27, the J gene TRBJ2-1; D is unresolved. Between the trimmed V and J ends, which lost 0 bases and 4 bases, there was a span of 10 bases. This CDR3 has 15 residues. Germline lookup yields CDR1 MNHEY and CDR2 SMNVEV (reference sequence). CDR3 in DNA: TGTGCCAGCAGTTTATCGTCAGATCAATACAATGAGCAGTTCTTC. Amino acid sequence: CASSLSSDQYNEQFF.

The J gene is TRBJ2-1, the V gene TRBV2; perhaps TRBD2 as D (7 bases). Germline assignment: CDR1 SNHLY and CDR2 FYNNEI. V dropped 2 bases and J dropped 10 bases, with 18 bases sitting between them. The CDR3 spans 15 residues. CDR3 loop: CASSEIRGGAREQFF. The CDR3 DNA sequence: TGTGCCAGCAGTGAAATAAGGGGGGGGGCTCGGGAGCAGTTCTTC.

The chain has TRBV18 and TRBJ1-1; D uncertain. The length of the CDR3 is 17 residues. V shed 2 bases and J shed 1 base, with 17 bases lying between them. Germline V gene data show CDR1 as KGHSH and CDR2 as LQKENI. The DNA for the CDR3 is TGTGCCAGCTCACCATTCGGCGGCAGACTGCCGAACACTGAAGCTTTCTTT. This translates into CASSPFGGRLPNTEAFF.

This chain uses TRBV7-3 with TRBJ2-2; no clear D. With 2 bases removed from V and 5 bases from J, the gap between germline ends came to 3 bases. From germline, CDR1 is SGHTA and CDR2 FQGTGA. This CDR3 contains 12 residues. Here the CDR3 DNA reads TGTGCCAGCAGCTTACGGACCGGGGAGCTGTTTTTT. This gives the protein CASSLRTGELFF.

This chain uses TRBV9 with TRBJ2-1, with TRBD1 matching 9 bases. J was trimmed by 8 bases and V by 5 bases; bases with no gene match: 11. The CDR3 is 15 residues long. Germline CDR1 reads SGDLS; CDR2 reads YYNGEE. The CDR3 spells CASRSGTGRNDEQFF. The CDR3 DNA sequence: TGTGCCAGCAGATCCGGGACAGGGAGGAACGATGAGCAGTTCTTC.

The chain joins TRBV5-1 to TRBJ2-3, with 10 bases lining up with TRBD2. The V segment lost 5 bases and the J segment 2 bases; nucleotides outside the gene matches: 2. From germline, CDR1 is SGHRS and CDR2 YFSETQ. The CDR3 extends over 14 amino acids. CDR3: CASSSGGITDTQYF. CDR3 sequence (DNA): TGCGCCAGCAGTAGCGGGGGGATCACAGATACGCAGTATTTT.

V usage is TRBV14 and J usage is TRBJ2-5; 9 nucleotides agree with TRBD2. The V gene end was trimmed by 2 bases and the J gene end by 2 bases; junction bases not matched to a gene: 3. This CDR3 has 15 amino acids. Germline assignment: CDR1 SGHDN and CDR2 FVKESK. CDR3: CASSQSGGRQETQYF. The CDR3 DNA is TGTGCCAGCAGCCAAAGCGGGGGGCGTCAAGAGACCCAGTACTTC.

The chain links TRBV19 to TRBJ2-6; 10 bases are a match to TRBD1. With 5 bases clipped from V and 0 bases from J, the junction kept 4 bases outside the gene matches. This CDR3 has 17 residues. Per germline, CDR1 LNHDA and CDR2 SQIVND (reference sequence). In DNA, the CDR3 is TGTGCCAGTAGTGCTTGGGACAGGGGCTCTGGGGCCAACGTCCTGACTTTC. This encodes CASSAWDRGSGANVLTF.

This sequence joins TRBV19 and TRBJ2-1; 9 nucleotides align to TRBD1. In germline, CDR1 is LNHDA, CDR2 SQIVND (reference sequence). This CDR3 region has 16 residues. Trimming took 5 bases from V and 4 from J; bases not matched to a gene: 9. In nucleotides, the CDR3 is TGTGCCAGTAGTGTTTCGACAGGGGGTTCTTACAATGAGCAGTTCTTC. Protein sequence: CASSVSTGGSYNEQFF.

V gene TRBV7-9 combines with J gene TRBJ2-1, with no clear D. The CDR3 has 11 residues. Germline assignment: CDR1 SEHNR and CDR2 FQNEAQ (reference sequence). The V end lost 10 bases, the J end lost 12 bases, and 16 bases lay between the germline ends. The CDR3 DNA reads TGTGCCACCTCAAGCGCGGCGGTGCAGTTCTTC. It yields the protein CATSSAAVQFF.